This T cell receptor (beta chain) emerged from a study of T cell changes during pregnancy in multiple sclerosis. Germline assignment: CDR1 MNHEY and CDR2 SMNVEV (reference sequence). The germline V and J ends were trimmed by 2 bases and 0 bases, with 10 bases remaining between them. The CDR3 loop spans 15 amino acids. Profiled with immunoSEQ multiplex PCR; TCRdb holds only in-frame clones, not every one. This repertoire shows 50,000 or so clones, 75% to 95% found once; its top ten account for approximately 1.1%. This receptor was taken from a female donor in good health, enrolled as a control in a pregnancy study. The sequences come from peripheral blood, collected after pregnancy. The V call is TRBV27, the J call TRBJ1-2, with D uncertain. The chain's CDR3 is CASSLARRANYGYTF. Written as DNA, the CDR3 is TGTGCCAGCAGTTTAGCGCGCCGAGCTAACTATGGCTACACCTTC.